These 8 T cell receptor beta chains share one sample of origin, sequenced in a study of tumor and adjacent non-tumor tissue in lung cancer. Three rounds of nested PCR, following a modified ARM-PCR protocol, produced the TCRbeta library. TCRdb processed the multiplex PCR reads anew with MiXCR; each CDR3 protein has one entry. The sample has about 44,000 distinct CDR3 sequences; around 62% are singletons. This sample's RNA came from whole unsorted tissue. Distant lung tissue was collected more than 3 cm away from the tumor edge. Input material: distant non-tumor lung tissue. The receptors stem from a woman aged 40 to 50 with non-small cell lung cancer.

This CDR3 is CASSYSTGSDQSQHF. DNA of the CDR3: TGTGCCAGCAGTTACTCGACAGGGTCGGATCAATCCCAGCATTTT. The chain joins TRBV6-5 to TRBJ1-5, with 7 bases fitting TRBD1. With V trimmed by 0 bases and J by 11 bases, 10 bases remained unmatched. This CDR3 region has 15 residues. Germline CDR1 reads MNHEY; CDR2 reads SVGAGI.

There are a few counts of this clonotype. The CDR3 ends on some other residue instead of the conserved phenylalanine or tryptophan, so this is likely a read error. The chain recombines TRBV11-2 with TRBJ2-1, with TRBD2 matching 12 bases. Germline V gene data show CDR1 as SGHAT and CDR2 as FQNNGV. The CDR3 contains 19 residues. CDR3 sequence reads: CPSSLTTLAGGPRVSEQFL. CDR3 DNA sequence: TGTCCCAGCAGCTTAACCACTCTAGCGGGGGGGCCCCGAGTCAGTGAGCAGTTCCTC.

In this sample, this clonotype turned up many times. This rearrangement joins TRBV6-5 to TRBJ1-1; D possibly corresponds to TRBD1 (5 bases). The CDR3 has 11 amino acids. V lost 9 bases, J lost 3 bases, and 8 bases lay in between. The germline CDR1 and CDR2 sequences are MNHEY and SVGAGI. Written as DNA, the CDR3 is TGTGCCAGTTACAGGTACACTGAAGCTTTCTTT. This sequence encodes CASYRYTEAFF.

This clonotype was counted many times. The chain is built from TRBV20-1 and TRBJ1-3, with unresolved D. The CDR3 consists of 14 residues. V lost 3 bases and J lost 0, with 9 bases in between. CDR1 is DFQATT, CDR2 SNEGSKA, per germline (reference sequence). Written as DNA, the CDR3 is TGCAGTGCTAGTTCCCCCAGCTCTGGAAACACCATATATTTT. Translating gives CSASSPSSGNTIYF.

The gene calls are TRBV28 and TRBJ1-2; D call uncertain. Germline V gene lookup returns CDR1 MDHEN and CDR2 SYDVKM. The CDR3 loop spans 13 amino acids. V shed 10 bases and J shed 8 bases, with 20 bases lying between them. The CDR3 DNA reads TGTGCCAACAATGAAAATTTCGTGGAGGGCTACACCTTC. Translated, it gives CANNENFVEGYTF.

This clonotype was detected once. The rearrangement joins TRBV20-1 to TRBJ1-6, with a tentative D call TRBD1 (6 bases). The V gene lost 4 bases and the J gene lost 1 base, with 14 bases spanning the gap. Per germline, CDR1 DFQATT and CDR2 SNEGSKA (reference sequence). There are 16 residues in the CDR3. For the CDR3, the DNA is TGCAGTGCTAAATTCAGGGGTTGGTCCTATAATTCACCCCTCCACTTT. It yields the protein CSAKFRGWSYNSPLHF.

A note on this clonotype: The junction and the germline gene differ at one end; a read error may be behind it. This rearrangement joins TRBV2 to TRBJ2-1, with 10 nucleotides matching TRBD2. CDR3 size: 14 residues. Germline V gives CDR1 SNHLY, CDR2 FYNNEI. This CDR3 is CDSNSASGSNEQFF. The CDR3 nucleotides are TGTGACAGCAATAGCGCTAGCGGGAGCAATGAGCAGTTCTTC.

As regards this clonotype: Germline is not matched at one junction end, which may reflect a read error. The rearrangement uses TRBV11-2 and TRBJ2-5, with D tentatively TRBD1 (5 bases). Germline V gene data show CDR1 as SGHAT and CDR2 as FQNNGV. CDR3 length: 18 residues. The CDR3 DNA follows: TGTGCCAGCAGCGATAGCAGATCCACCGTGACAGCTCGAGAGGCCCAGTACTTC. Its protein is CASSDSRSTVTAREAQYF. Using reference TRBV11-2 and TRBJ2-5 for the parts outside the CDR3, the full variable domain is EAGVAQSPRYKIIEKRQSVAFWCNPISGHATLYWYQQILGQGPKLLIQFQNNGVVDDSQLPKDRFSAERLKGVDSTLKIQPAKLEDSAVYLCASSDSRSTVTAREAQYFGPGTRLLVL.